A selection of T cell receptor beta chains follows, all from one sample in a study of cytomegalovirus exposure and HLA in healthy donors. Assay used: immunoSEQ multiplex PCR; TCRdb lists only in-frame clones, some missing. The data show fewer than 150,000 clones, with around 88% seen just once and 7.5% to 10% held by the top ten. Sequences were obtained from PBMCs. These receptors were taken from a woman aged 18-30 years in good health and CMV-seropositive. Each CDR3 is given with its conserved first and last residue. A D gene is named only where the DNA matches it firmly. A row's size may be missing; if present it is once, few, many or a size class.

d_gene,abundance,j_gene,len,v_gene,CDR3nt,CDR3aa
NA,few,TRBJ1-2,13,TRBV28,TGTGCCAGCAGGAGAGATGCTAACTATGGCTACACCTTC,CASRRDANYGYTF
TRBD1,once,TRBJ2-5,14,TRBV19,TGTGCCAGTAGTACCAGGGGGTACCAAGAGACCCAGTACTTC,CASSTRGYQETQYF
TRBD1,NA,TRBJ2-1,14,TRBV5-1,TGCGCCAGCAGCCCTGGGACAGTAAACAATGAGCAGTTCTTC,CASSPGTVNNEQFF
NA,many,TRBJ1-1,13,TRBV18,TGTGCCAGCTCAGGACAAGCGAACACTGAAGCTTTCTTT,CASSGQANTEAFF
NA,NA,TRBJ2-7,11,TRBV25-1,TGTGCCAGCAGTGCTTTCTACGAGCAGTACTTC,CASSAFYEQYF
NA,NA,TRBJ1-2,12,TRBV5-4,TGTGCCAGCAGGCCATCGGGGTATGGCTACACCTTC,CASRPSGYGYTF
NA,NA,TRBJ1-3,14,TRBV28,TGTGCCAGCAGTCCGGGGTTCGCTGGAAACACCATATATTTT,CASSPGFAGNTIYF
TRBD2,NA,TRBJ2-5,16,TRBV5-1,TGCGCCAGCAGCGGGGCTAGCGGGGGGGCGCCAGAGACCCAGTACTTC,CASSGASGGAPETQYF
NA,once,TRBJ1-2,13,TRBV30,TGTGCCCGTTCGGGGGAATTTAACTATGGCTACACCTTC,CARSGEFNYGYTF
TRBD1,NA,TRBJ2-5,15,TRBV27,TGTGCCAGCAGTTCGGACAGGGGGCGGCAAGAGACCCAGTACTTC,CASSSDRGRQETQYF
NA,NA,TRBJ1-2,11,TRBV29-1,TGCAGCGTTTTGGGCCCCGGTGGCTACACCTTC,CSVLGPGGYTF
NA,NA,TRBJ1-6,11,TRBV6-1,TGTGCCAGCAGAGAGAATTCACCCCTCCACTTT,CASRENSPLHF
NA,NA,TRBJ1-2,13,TRBV2,TGTGCCAGCAGATCCCAGGGGAGCGATGGCTACACCTTC,CASRSQGSDGYTF
NA,NA,TRBJ1-1,15,TRBV6-5,TGTGCCAGCAGTTACTCGATGGGGAGGGATACTGAAGCTTTCTTT,CASSYSMGRDTEAFF
NA,NA,TRBJ2-2,15,TRBV5-4,TGTGCCAGCAGCTCTCCTCAGGGTAGCACCGGGGAGCTGTTTTTT,CASSSPQGSTGELFF
TRBD1,NA,TRBJ2-2,16,TRBV7-7,TGTGCTAGCAGCCTTGGACAGGTCGCGAACACCGGGGAGCTGTTTTTT,CASSLGQVANTGELFF
NA,NA,TRBJ2-1,12,TRBV11-2,TGTGCCAGCAGCTCACCGATCAGGGAGCAGTTCTTC,CASSSPIREQFF
TRBD1,NA,TRBJ2-3,15,TRBV5-1,TGCGCCAGCAGCCGGTGGACAGGGGGGCAAGATACGCAGTATTTT,CASSRWTGGQDTQYF
NA,NA,TRBJ2-3,13,TRBV4-2,TGTGCCAGCAGCCAAGTCCGGACAGATACGCAGTATTTT,CASSQVRTDTQYF
TRBD1,NA,TRBJ2-3,16,TRBV7-9,TGTGCCAGCAGCGGACCTGGGACAGGGGGCACAGATACGCAGTATTTT,CASSGPGTGGTDTQYF
NA,NA,TRBJ1-1,13,TRBV5-4,TGTGCCAGCAGCTTCGTCGGGAACACTGAAGCTTTCTTT,CASSFVGNTEAFF
NA,NA,TRBJ1-5,18,TRBV10-1,TGCGCCAGCAGTAGCCCTAGATGCCGACAGGACCGCAATCAGCCCCAGCATTTT,CASSSPRCRQDRNQPQHF
TRBD2,NA,TRBJ2-2,16,TRBV2,TGTGCCAGCAAGGTAGCGGGGGGGCGGACCACCGGGGAGCTGTTTTTT,CASKVAGGRTTGELFF
TRBD2,NA,TRBJ2-5,15,TRBV28,TGTGCCAGCAGTAGCGGGGAGGTCGATTTGGAGACCCAGTACTTC,CASSSGEVDLETQYF
NA,NA,TRBJ2-1,12,TRBV6-6,TGTGCCAGCAGTTTACAGGACAATGAGCAGTTCTTC,CASSLQDNEQFF
NA,NA,TRBJ1-5,15,TRBV19,TGTGCCAGTAGCTCGGGGGTTTCGCGCAATCAGCCCCAGCATTTT,CASSSGVSRNQPQHF
NA,NA,TRBJ1-1,14,TRBV19,TGTGCCAGTAGTAGGGGAGAGGGTGGGACTGAAGCTTTCTTT,CASSRGEGGTEAFF
NA,NA,TRBJ2-3,14,TRBV4-2,TGTGCCAGCAGCTTGTACGGGAAGGCAGATACGCAGTATTTT,CASSLYGKADTQYF
NA,NA,TRBJ1-4,13,TRBV29-1,TGCAGCGTTGGTGGGGGCGTTAATGAAAAACTGTTTTTT,CSVGGGVNEKLFF
TRBD1,NA,TRBJ1-2,14,TRBV15,TGTGCCACCAGCTGGGGACAGGTAAACTATGGCTACACCTTC,CATSWGQVNYGYTF
NA,NA,TRBJ2-7,14,TRBV6-1,TGTGCCAGCACTCTGCGGGACGGCCGTTACGAGCAGTACTTC,CASTLRDGRYEQYF
NA,NA,TRBJ1-5,12,TRBV28,TGTGCCAGCAGTTTGGGAGTTGAGCCCCAGCATTTT,CASSLGVEPQHF
TRBD1,NA,TRBJ1-5,14,TRBV27,TGTGCCAGCAGATCCGGACAGGGGGTTCAGCCCCAGCATTTT,CASRSGQGVQPQHF
NA,NA,TRBJ2-3,13,TRBV2,TGTGCCAGCAATGGTTTTTCGAGAAATACGCAGTATTTT,CASNGFSRNTQYF
NA,NA,TRBJ1-6,15,TRBV6-6,TGTGCCAGCAGTGGGGTCCAGGGTTATAATTCACCCCTCCACTTT,CASSGVQGYNSPLHF
TRBD1,once,TRBJ2-7,17,TRBV4-1,TGCGCCAGCAGCCAAGTTCCCGGGACAGGGCTATCCTACGAGCAGTACTTC,CASSQVPGTGLSYEQYF
TRBD1,NA,TRBJ1-2,13,TRBV15,TGTGCCACCAGCAGGGGACAGCAGCATGGCTACACCTTC,CATSRGQQHGYTF
NA,NA,TRBJ1-6,14,TRBV19,TGTGCCAGTAGTATTGGTACACTAAATTCACCCCTCCACTTT,CASSIGTLNSPLHF
TRBD1,NA,TRBJ2-1,16,TRBV4-1,TGCGCCAGCAGCCGAGATCGGACAGGGGGCTACAATGAGCAGTTCTTC,CASSRDRTGGYNEQFF
TRBD2,NA,TRBJ2-1,15,TRBV28,TGTGCCAGCAGTTTAACGGCTAGCGGGCGGGAGGAGCAGTTCTTC,CASSLTASGREEQFF
TRBD1,NA,TRBJ1-5,16,TRBV27,TGTGCCAGCGGACCTCGGGGACAGGGTGGGAATCAGCCCCAGCATTTT,CASGPRGQGGNQPQHF
TRBD2,NA,TRBJ2-1,15,TRBV5-4,TGTGCCAGCAGCTTTCTGGCTAGCGGGGGGAATGAGCAGTTCTTC,CASSFLASGGNEQFF
TRBD1,NA,TRBJ1-4,14,TRBV7-9,TGTGCCCTAGGACAGGGTGCAACTAATGAAAAACTGTTTTTT,CALGQGATNEKLFF
NA,NA,TRBJ2-3,15,TRBV11-1,TGTGCCAGCAGCTTAAATACCCAGGGTGGAGATACGCAGTATTTT,CASSLNTQGGDTQYF
TRBD1,once,TRBJ2-6,18,TRBV5-5,TGTGCCAGCAGCTTGGCGGGACAGGGGGCGAGGGGGGCCAACGTCCTGACTTTC,CASSLAGQGARGANVLTF
TRBD1,few,TRBJ1-1,15,TRBV28,TGTGCCAGCACGGATGCGTCGACAGGGGGCACTGAAGCTTTCTTT,CASTDASTGGTEAFF
TRBD1,NA,TRBJ2-6,15,TRBV2,TGTGCCAGCAGTGCAGGGGGCAGTGGGGCCAACGTCCCGACTTTC,CASSAGGSGANVPTF
TRBD1,NA,TRBJ1-3,13,TRBV30,TGTGCCTGGAGTGTACACACAGGGGGCACCATATATTTT,CAWSVHTGGTIYF
NA,NA,TRBJ2-5,15,TRBV7-9,TGTGCCAGCAGCTTAGCGCGGGCTGTTGCCGAGACCCAGTACTTC,CASSLARAVAETQYF
TRBD1,NA,TRBJ2-5,14,TRBV2,TGTGCCAGCAGTATTTTGACAGGGCAAGAGACCCAGTACTTC,CASSILTGQETQYF
TRBD2,many,TRBJ2-3,16,TRBV5-4,TGTGCCAGCAGCTTGGGACTAGCGGGGAGCACAGATACGCAGTATTTT,CASSLGLAGSTDTQYF
TRBD1,NA,TRBJ1-4,17,TRBV7-9,TGTGCCAGCAGCTTAGGGTATGGACAGGGGGCTAACGAAAAACTGTTTTTT,CASSLGYGQGANEKLFF
TRBD1,NA,TRBJ1-3,14,TRBV28,TGTGCCAGCAGTCCATGGGACAGGGGGGACACCATATATTTT,CASSPWDRGDTIYF
NA,NA,TRBJ2-3,15,TRBV6-1,TGTGCCAGCCATATGATTGCGGTTAGCACAGATACGCAGTATTTT,CASHMIAVSTDTQYF